These 17 T cell receptor beta chains originate from one sample sequenced in a study of blood T cell repertoires in COVID-19. Clones were sequenced by immunoSEQ multiplex PCR, and TCRdb holds only the in-frame ones, with some missing. The sample lists 150,000 to 200,000 clones, about 85% occurring once. Source material: peripheral blood. The receptor source for this set is a woman over 75 with acute or convalescent COVID-19.

This sequence joins TRBV10-1 and TRBJ1-1; D might be TRBD1 (5 bases). The CDR3 sequence is 13 residues long. V lost 6 bases to trimming and J lost 7 bases, with 15 bases between them. The V gene's germline CDR1 is WNHNN and CDR2 SYGVQD (reference sequence). The CDR3 DNA sequence: TGCGCCAGCAGCCGCGTCCCTAGGGGTGAAGCTTTCTTT. This encodes CASSRVPRGEAFF.

The chain uses TRBV12-5 and TRBJ2-2, with 8 bases aligning to TRBD1. The CDR3 spans 18 residues. The trim removed 4 bases at V and 4 bases at J, leaving 14 bases unmatched. The germline CDR1 and CDR2 sequences are LGHNT and FRNRAP. CDR3 amino acids: CASGSLWGQETSTGELFF. The CDR3 DNA reads as TGTGCTAGTGGTTCCCTATGGGGACAGGAGACTAGCACCGGGGAGCTGTTTTTT.

A single count supports this clone. V and J are TRBV3-1 (or the pseudogene TRBV3-2) and TRBJ1-3, with D uncertain. CDR3 size: 15 residues. Trimming took off 0 bases at V and 2 bases at J, with 8 bases between the two ends. Germline V gene lookup returns CDR1 LGHDT and CDR2 YNNKEL (reference sequence). The CDR3 here is CASSQDGSPGNTIYF. The DNA for the CDR3 is TGTGCCAGCAGCCAAGACGGTTCTCCTGGAAACACCATATATTTT.

The rearrangement links TRBV7-2 to TRBJ2-2, with TRBD2 matching 14 bases. The CDR3 is 19 residues long. Germline assignment: CDR1 SGHTA and CDR2 FQGNSA. The junction had 10 bases not matched to a gene; V was cut back by 2 bases and J by 5 bases. The CDR3 sequence is CASSLFPGLAGVGTGELFF. CDR3 sequence (DNA): TGTGCCAGCAGCTTATTTCCGGGACTAGCGGGAGTAGGGACCGGGGAGCTGTTTTTT. The full variable domain, completed using reference TRBV7-2 and TRBJ2-2, is GAGVSQSPSNKVTEKGKDVELRCDPISGHTALYWYRQSLGQGLEFLIYFQGNSAPDKSGLPSDRFSAERTGGSVSTLTIQRTQQEDSAVYLCASSLFPGLAGVGTGELFFGEGSRLTVL.

V usage is TRBV7-2 and J usage is TRBJ2-3, with D possibly being TRBD2 (6 bases). The CDR3 loop spans 15 amino acids. Deletions cut 1 base from V and 2 bases from J, with 10 bases between. Germline V gene sequence: CDR1 SGHTA, CDR2 FQGNSA. DNA of the CDR3: TGTGCCAGCAGCTTAGACGGGGGATTCACAGATACGCAGTATTTT. It specifies CASSLDGGFTDTQYF.

The chain carries TRBV5-6 and TRBJ1-6; 9 bases fit TRBD1. With 4 bases clipped from V and 8 bases from J, the junction kept 10 bases outside the gene matches. Germline CDR1 reads SGHDT; CDR2 reads YYEEEE. This CDR3 comprises 16 residues. Written as DNA, the CDR3 is TGTGCCAGCAGCCTTCACCGGACAGGGGACGATTCACCCCTCCACTTT. Protein: CASSLHRTGDDSPLHF.

A few counts support this clone. The gene calls are TRBV30 and TRBJ2-3, with TRBD2 as a possible D gene (6 bases). The CDR3 is 15 residues long. Germline values: CDR1 GTSNPN, CDR2 SVGIG (reference sequence). Deletions cut 5 bases from V and 4 bases from J, with 19 bases between. CDR3 sequence: CAWGVGGIGADTQYF. The DNA of the CDR3 is TGTGCCTGGGGGGTGGGGGGAATCGGGGCAGATACGCAGTATTTT.

The chain uses TRBV4-1 and TRBJ2-1; 7 positions match TRBD2. After removal of 1 base from V and 0 bases from J, the junction contained 9 bases not matched to a gene. The CDR3 extends over 18 amino acids. Germline CDR1 and CDR2: MGHRA and YSYEKL. CDR3 loop: CASSQGLGERGSYNEQFF. CDR3 bases: TGCGCCAGCAGCCAAGGGTTGGGGGAGCGGGGCTCCTACAATGAGCAGTTCTTC.

This chain joins TRBV5-1 and TRBJ2-7; D remains ambiguous. The CDR3 extends over 15 amino acids. V dropped 6 bases and J dropped 0 bases, with 16 bases sitting between them. Germline CDR1 SGHRS, CDR2 YFSETQ. CDR3 in amino acids: CASNQYSGVSYEQYF. CDR3 sequence (DNA): TGCGCCAGCAACCAATACTCAGGTGTCTCCTACGAGCAGTACTTC.

The chain uses TRBV6-5 and TRBJ1-1; tentative D call: TRBD1 (5 bases). Germline loops: CDR1 MNHEY, CDR2 SVGAGI. CDR3 length equals 15 residues. With 8 bases removed from V and 1 base from J, the gap between germline ends came to 17 bases. CDR3 in amino acids: CASGPGGYENTEAFF. CDR3 DNA: TGTGCCAGCGGCCCGGGGGGGTACGAGAACACTGAAGCTTTCTTT.

The chain recombines TRBV27 with TRBJ2-6, with 9 nucleotides matching TRBD2. Germline V CDR1 and CDR2: MNHEY, SMNVEV (reference sequence). This CDR3 has 18 amino acids. V was pared by 8 bases and J by 0 bases, with 11 bases of the junction left unmatched. The CDR3, as DNA: TGTGCCAGCTTTCCATTAGCGGGAGCCCCCTCTGGGGCCAACGTCCTGACTTTC. This sequence encodes CASFPLAGAPSGANVLTF.

This sequence joins TRBV7-2 and TRBJ1-1; 8 nucleotides line up with TRBD1. Germline V gene sequence: CDR1 SGHTA, CDR2 FQGNSA. The CDR3 covers 15 residues. With V trimmed by 2 bases and J by 4 bases, 6 bases remained unmatched. CDR3 amino acids: CASSLNGGQVTEAFF. The CDR3 nucleotides are TGTGCCAGCAGCTTAAATGGGGGACAGGTCACTGAAGCTTTCTTT. The variable domain in full, completed from reference TRBV7-2 and TRBJ1-1, reads GAGVSQSPSNKVTEKGKDVELRCDPISGHTALYWYRQSLGQGLEFLIYFQGNSAPDKSGLPSDRFSAERTGGSVSTLTIQRTQQEDSAVYLCASSLNGGQVTEAFFGQGTRLTVV.

This CDR3 is CASSIREGNTIYF. CDR3 DNA sequence: TGTGCCAGCAGTATTCGGGAGGGAAACACCATATATTTT. V gene TRBV27 combines with J gene TRBJ1-3, with D uncertain. The germline CDR1 and CDR2 sequences are MNHEY and SMNVEV (reference sequence). Between the trimmed V and J ends, which lost 5 bases and 4 bases, there was a span of 9 bases. This CDR3 is 13 amino acids long.

CDR3 nucleotides: TGTGCCAGCAGGCGACGGGTCAGAGAAAACACTGAAGCTTTCTTT. This encodes CASRRRVRENTEAFF. The gene calls are TRBV5-8 and TRBJ1-1; unclear D gene. Trimming left V 5 bases short and J 2 bases short, with 16 bases between. CDR3 length: 15 amino acids. CDR1 and CDR2 from the germline V gene are SGHTS and YDEGEE.

The rearrangement uses TRBV7-8 and TRBJ1-2, with 7 bases aligning to TRBD1. Trimming cost V 2 bases and J 1 base; bases outside gene matches: 10. The CDR3 contains 17 residues. The germline CDR1 and CDR2 sequences are SGHVS and FQNEAQ. This CDR3 reads CASSLQGVSLLNYGYTF. The CDR3 DNA reads as TGTGCCAGCAGCTTACAGGGGGTATCCCTTCTTAACTATGGCTACACCTTC.

V gene TRBV6-5 combines with J gene TRBJ1-6; no clear D. Between the trimmed V and J ends, which lost 10 bases and 6 bases, there was a span of 7 bases. Per germline, CDR1 MNHEY and CDR2 SVGAGI. The CDR3 totals 11 residues. In DNA form, the CDR3 reads TGTGCCACCCGGGGTAATTCACCCCTCCACTTT. It codes for CATRGNSPLHF.

The J gene is TRBJ2-7, the V gene TRBV9; TRBD1 agrees at 12 bases. This CDR3 has 15 residues. Germline values: CDR1 SGDLS, CDR2 YYNGEE. The J segment lost 6 bases and the V segment lost 4 bases, leaving 8 bases of the junction unmatched. CDR3: CASSPLGTGGTEQYF. CDR3 in DNA: TGTGCCAGCAGCCCACTGGGGACAGGGGGCACCGAGCAGTACTTC.